This T cell receptor beta chain was captured by sequencing in a study of shared clonotypes between healthy human individuals (dated by TCRdb to between 2020 and 2021). For context, the study as a whole: The cohort included a few men and a couple of women between 18 and 49 years of age. For each donor, CD4 naive and CD4 memory were each run on three plates, CD8 naive on two plates, and CD8 memory on one plate. To estimate repertoire size and how much clonotypes are shared between individuals, the study performed deep sequencing of blood TCR repertoires from roughly five healthy adults. Libraries were prepared and TCR repertoires were sequenced by different laboratories using diverse techniques, in order to increase sequencing depth and limit assay-specific biases. Per donor, leukapheresis produced somewhere between about 0.9 and 9.5 billion PBMCs.

Trimmed from V: 0 bases; trimmed from J: 3 bases; junction bases lacking a gene match: 0. The germline V gene supplies CDR1 KGHSH and CDR2 LQKENI. The CDR3, cysteine through phenylalanine, is 15 amino acids long. The read is trimmed to its CDR3 DNA, 45 bases read in frame from base 1. TCR CDR3 regions were amplified from genomic DNA by multiplex PCR using the deep immunoSEQ assay. Extracted genomic DNA from each cell subset was distributed evenly across all wells of several immunoSEQ 96-well plates, and each plate was treated as a replicate. For sorted subsets, roughly 200 ng of genomic DNA, equivalent to 25,000 to 35,000 T cell genomes, went into each replicate PCR. Purified libraries were quantified with a Qubit 3.0 fluorometer, sized on a Bioanalyzer 2100, and re-quantified with the KAPA Library Quantification kit. Each immunoSEQ 96-well plate was sequenced on its own single-read 150-cycle Illumina NextSeq 550 flow cell. As for the original processing: Because the immunoSEQ output held only junctional sequences and lacked quality scores, the filtering could not match the filtering applied to full-length reads. To assign V/J genes and CDR3, sequences were annotated using PyIR, a Python wrapper for IgBLAST v1.9, with IMGT germline references. Reads with weak V/J assignments (E-value above 1e-6), missing CDR3, stop codons, out-of-frame junctions, or ambiguous translated residues were removed. V3J clonotypes were defined as sequences sharing an identical inferred V gene, J gene, and CDR3 amino acid sequence. The percentage overlap between two repertoires was calculated by dividing the number of shared unique clonotypes by the size of the smaller repertoire. Three approaches were used to assess repertoire richness: RTK rarefaction, the Chao1 estimator, and Recon v2.1 estimates of unobserved clonotypes. Generation probabilities for all TCRbeta clonotypes obtained by the gDNA method from a few donors were computed using OLGA. The source is immuneACCESS, and TCRdb retained only in-frame sequences with V and J called. Part of the clones is not carried over; for the studies checked, unresolved V genes explain less than half of this, and the remainder is unexplained. V, J and clone size were drawn from that table, and D and trimming were deduced from the DNA. The sample profile shows approximately 2.3 million clones; 80% to 95% of them were found once. The ten largest clones add up to 0.39% of the sample.

The research as a whole found: Even with the large sequencing depth, rarefaction of the sorted-subset datasets indicated that sequencing was incomplete. Pairwise subsampling indicated that sequencing depth was expected to affect the degree of clonotype sharing among donors. Naive subsets generally had larger estimated clonotype richness than memory subsets. Clonotypes shared by all four sorted-subset donors showed higher generation probabilities than non-shared clonotypes. Because the study included only a small number of donors, the genetic and exposure-history diversity represented was limited. Sampling was limited to blood, and TCR repertoires in tissue likely differ from TCR repertoires in blood. Approximately 4.8% of naive CD4, 3.5% of naive CD8, approximately 2% of memory CD4, and about 0.4% of memory CD8 clonotypes were shared across a few donors.

The donors were healthy, HIV-negative adults who had no recently reported acute infections or vaccinations. Every donor was a Caucasian adult residing in Nashville, Tennessee, USA. Magnetic negative selection was used to enrich CD4+ T cells, after which naive cells were positively selected on CD45RA and the negative fraction became the memory subset. After blood collection by leukapheresis, PBMCs were isolated using Ficoll-Histopaque density gradient centrifugation and then cryopreserved in the vapor phase of liquid nitrogen. Analytical flow cytometry was used to check the purity and quantity of each magnetically sorted T cell population. Each sorted fraction had its genomic DNA isolated and then quantified by UV absorbance on a Nanodrop 2000c. Concerning this clone itself: It lacks a known antigen. The sample holds no much larger clone one base away, and base qualities are not on file.

Sequencing input: naive CD4+ T cells from PBMCs. The cell subset or site label of this sample denotes: CD45RA+ positively selected. This sequence uses TRBV18 and TRBJ2-5; the junction holds 11 bases that match TRBD1. This TCR derives from a young man in good health. Some clones in this sample may be carry-over from other donors' samples. This receptor has the CDR3 CASSPPGQGEETQYF. In nucleotide form, the sequence is TGTGCCAGCTCACCACCGGGACAGGGGGAAGAGACCCAGTACTTC.